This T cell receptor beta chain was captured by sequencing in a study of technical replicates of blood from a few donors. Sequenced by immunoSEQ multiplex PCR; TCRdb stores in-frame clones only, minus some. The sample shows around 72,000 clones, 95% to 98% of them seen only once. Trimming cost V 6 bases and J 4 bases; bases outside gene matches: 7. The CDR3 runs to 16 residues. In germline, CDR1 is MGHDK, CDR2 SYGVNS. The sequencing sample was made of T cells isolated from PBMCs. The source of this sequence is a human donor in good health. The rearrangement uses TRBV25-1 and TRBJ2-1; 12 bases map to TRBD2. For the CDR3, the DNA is TGTGCCAGCAGCTCGACTAGCGGGAGTGCGTACAATGAGCAGTTCTTC. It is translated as CASSSTSGSAYNEQFF.